Listed below are T cell receptor beta chains from one sample, sequenced in a study of blood T cell repertoires in COVID-19. Profiled with immunoSEQ multiplex PCR; TCRdb holds only in-frame clones, not every one. Here the sample spans under 400,000 clones, roughly 87% being singletons. Sequenced input: peripheral blood. These receptor sequences come from a woman aged 55-70 years with COVID-19, enrolled during active disease. The conserved cysteine and the conserved F or W are not part of the CDR3 here. A D gene is named only where the DNA matches it firmly.

V gene | CDR3 length | D gene | CDR3 protein
TRBV14 | 14 | . | ASSFLGGAENSPLH
TRBV9 | 16 | TRBD1 | ASLLHGTNRGCNQPQH
TRBV29-1 | 10 | . | SVRVGWYEQY
TRBV5-1 | 11 | . | ASSIDMVAGYT
TRBV23-1 | 13 | TRBD1 | ASSQRWDRRYEQY
TRBV19 | 13 | TRBD2 | ASSMLSGGDETQY
TRBV2 | 12 | . | ASSTYRDGNTIY
TRBV25-1 | 9 | . | ASRGVTEAF
TRBV11-3 | 16 | . | ASSRGGRAIGSYNEQF
TRBV7-9 | 10 | . | ASSLDRNTIY
TRBV12-3/TRBV12-4 | 11 | . | ASGRRRDNEQF
TRBV12-3/TRBV12-4 | 10 | . | ASSLSDYGYT
TRBV4-2 | 11 | TRBD1 | ASSGDRDYGYT
TRBV5-1 | 14 | TRBD1 | ASSPVADRGNDEQY
TRBV5-1 | 12 | TRBD1 | ASSGQGFATEAF
TRBV6-5 | 11 | . | ASSSTGNYGYT
TRBV6-5 | 12 | TRBD1 | ASSYGQGGEKLF
TRBV7-9 | 16 | TRBD1 | ASSPKGGQGPPGNTIY
TRBV7-7 | 14 | TRBD2 | ASSLALAGGQETQY
TRBV19 | 12 | TRBD2 | ASSDGGAQETQY
TRBV6-2/TRBV6-3 | 14 | . | ASSYSGFRGNQPQH
TRBV28 | 13 | . | ASSLWGSSGNTIY
TRBV5-6 | 12 | . | ASSSTQGGETQY
TRBV19 | 13 | TRBD1 | ASSTGRDRVYGYT
TRBV20-1 | 13 | TRBD2 | SASGHGGGSYEQY
TRBV12-3/TRBV12-4 | 10 | . | ASSPGIQPQH
TRBV18 | 13 | TRBD1 | ASSRGDRGYQPQH
TRBV7-8 | 13 | TRBD1 | ASSLGTASNYGYT
TRBV24-1 | 17 | TRBD1 | ATTPFIETGETKGYGYT
TRBV6-5 | 10 | . | ASSLSRGEAF
TRBV28 | 14 | . | ASSLGGRGGNQPQH
TRBV4-1 | 11 | . | ASSRTATYEQY
TRBV6-6 | 15 | TRBD2 | ASSQSWTSGGYNEQF
TRBV7-3 | 12 | . | ASSLLSTGETQY